The next 30 T cell receptor beta chains were all read from a single sample in a study of cytomegalovirus exposure and HLA in healthy donors. The PCR employed 60 Vbeta primers together with 13 Jbeta primers. Clones were sequenced by immunoSEQ multiplex PCR, and TCRdb holds only the in-frame ones, with some missing. The sample contains 90,000 to 100,000 clones, roughly 71% of which appear only once. The sequenced sample consisted of PBMCs. Source of these receptors: a woman aged 35 to 49 in good health and CMV-seronegative.

CDR3 sequence reads: CASSLGGVAASLYGYTF. The CDR3 region has the DNA TGTGCCAGCAGCTTGGGTGGAGTCGCAGCTTCTCTCTATGGCTACACCTTC. The rearrangement joins TRBV5-8 to TRBJ1-2; D is uncertain. V was clipped by 0 bases and J by 4 bases, with 19 bases between them. Per germline, CDR1 SGHTS and CDR2 YDEGEE. The CDR3 runs 17 residues.

This clone was observed a handful of times. The chain joins TRBV7-6 to TRBJ2-1; the D is unclear. The V end was cut by 5 bases, the J end by 4 bases, with 15 bases between. The CDR3 covers 15 residues. Germline-derived CDR1 and CDR2 are SGHVS and FNYEAQ. Written as DNA, the CDR3 is TGTGCCAGCAGCCTTTCCGTCCACGAGTACAATGAGCAGTTCTTC. This translates into CASSLSVHEYNEQFF.

The chain couples TRBV6-1 to TRBJ1-1; no clear D gene. This CDR3 is 14 amino acids long. Trimming cost V 4 bases and J 4 bases, with 13 bases left between them. Germline V CDR1 and CDR2: MNHNS, SASEGT. The CDR3 nucleotides are TGTGCCAGCAGTGTAGTCGGAGGAGTCACTGAAGCTTTCTTT. As protein: CASSVVGGVTEAFF.

The J gene is TRBJ1-5, the V gene TRBV5-6; 8 bases agree with TRBD1. V lost 3 bases to trimming and J lost 2 bases; unmatched junction nucleotides: 4. CDR1 SGHDT and CDR2 YYEEEE come from the germline V gene. The CDR3 runs 15 residues. CDR3 sequence reads: CASSSGQGGNQPQHF. In nucleotides, the CDR3 is TGTGCCAGCAGCTCAGGACAGGGAGGCAATCAGCCCCAGCATTTT.

This clone has a handful of counts. This sequence joins TRBV18 and TRBJ1-5; D remains ambiguous. This CDR3 is built from 13 residues. V gave up 2 bases and J gave up 5 bases, with 7 bases separating them. Germline V CDR1 and CDR2: KGHSH, LQKENI. The CDR3 region has the DNA TGTGCCAGCTCACCAGACACCTATCAGCCCCAGCATTTT. This sequence encodes CASSPDTYQPQHF.

This chain connects TRBV5-1 to TRBJ2-3; 8 nucleotides match TRBD2. The ends lost 3 bases at V and 1 base at J; junction bases unmatched: 4. Germline-derived CDR1 and CDR2 are SGHRS and YFSETQ. The CDR3 runs to 15 residues. CDR3 in amino acids: CASSWAGGRTDTQYF. The CDR3 DNA follows: TGCGCCAGCAGCTGGGCGGGGGGCCGCACAGATACGCAGTATTTT.

Note on this clone: The CDR3 does not close with the conserved phenylalanine or tryptophan, likely indicating a read error. The chain joins TRBV30 to TRBJ1-4, with a tentative D call TRBD1 (5 bases). Germline assignment: CDR1 GTSNPN and CDR2 SVGIG (reference sequence). The CDR3 covers 13 residues. Trimming removed 3 bases from V and 4 bases from J, with 9 bases in between. The CDR3: CAWSRRVNEKLFV. The CDR3 region has the DNA TGTGCCTGGAGCCGCAGGGTTAATGAAAAACTGTTTGTT.

J is TRBJ2-1 and V is TRBV6-1; tentatively, D is TRBD1 (7 bases). The V end was cut by 2 bases, the J end by 6 bases, with 14 bases between. This CDR3 spans 15 amino acids. The germline gives CDR1 MNHNS, CDR2 SASEGT. The DNA for the CDR3 is TGTGCCAGCAGTGAAAGGGGGGACAGCCTCAATGAGCAGTTCTTC. Translation: CASSERGDSLNEQFF.

The chain is built from TRBV7-7 and TRBJ2-5; a weak D match, TRBD1 (6 bases). Deletions cut 5 bases from V and 1 base from J, with 17 bases between. CDR1 is SSHAT, CDR2 FNYEAQ, per germline (reference sequence). The CDR3 consists of 16 residues. The DNA of the CDR3 is TGTGCCAGCAGCCCGATAAGGGCCAGGGGCCAAGAGACCCAGTACTTC. Translation: CASSPIRARGQETQYF.

This chain links TRBV6-5 with TRBJ2-7; D unresolved. CDR3 length: 13 amino acids. Per germline, CDR1 MNHEY and CDR2 SVGAGI. V dropped 5 bases and J dropped 3 bases, with 11 bases sitting between them. Written as DNA, the CDR3 is TGTGCCAGCAGTACGACTCCCAACTACGAGCAGTACTTC. Its translation: CASSTTPNYEQYF.

This sequence joins TRBV2 and TRBJ1-2; D gene unclear. CDR3 length: 12 amino acids. Germline values: CDR1 SNHLY, CDR2 FYNNEI. The germline V and J ends were trimmed by 6 bases and 5 bases, with 10 bases remaining between them. Here the CDR3 DNA reads TGTGCCAGCAGCCAAGCGAAGTATGGCTACACCTTC. It translates to CASSQAKYGYTF.

A word on this clone: Other DNA sequences in this sample translate to the same CDR3. V usage is TRBV7-6 and J usage is TRBJ1-4, with D hard to call. Germline values: CDR1 SGHVS, CDR2 FNYEAQ. This CDR3 is built from 12 residues. Trimming cost V 5 bases and J 8 bases, with 9 bases left between them. CDR3 protein: CASSHQEEKLFF. The CDR3, as DNA: TGTGCCAGCAGCCATCAAGAGGAAAAACTGTTTTTT.

The chain combines TRBV5-4 with TRBJ2-1; a possible D gene is TRBD2 (7 bases). Germline V CDR1 and CDR2: SGHNT, YYREEE (reference sequence). The CDR3 runs to 15 residues. Trimming removed 5 bases at V and 6 bases at J, with 18 bases between. CDR3 sequence: CASSSGGRGRNEQFF. The CDR3 DNA reads as TGTGCCAGCAGTTCGGGGGGCCGGGGGCGCAATGAGCAGTTCTTC. The complete variable domain, with remaining parts taken from reference TRBV5-4 and TRBJ2-1, reads ETGVTQSPTHLIKTRGQQVTLRCSSQSGHNTVSWYQQALGQGPQFIFQYYREEENGRGNFPPRFSGLQFPNYSSELNVNALELDDSALYLCASSSGGRGRNEQFFGPGTRLTVL.

The gene calls are TRBV28 and TRBJ1-1, with 7 positions matching TRBD1. CDR1 and CDR2 (germline): MDHEN, SYDVKM. The CDR3 loop spans 14 amino acids. The J segment lost 5 bases and the V segment lost 6 bases, leaving 9 bases of the junction unmatched. The CDR3 coding sequence is TGTGCCAGCAGCTCGACGACAGGGCGGACTGAAGCTTTCTTT. Amino acid sequence: CASSSTTGRTEAFF.

The V call is TRBV7-9, the J call TRBJ2-7; 7 positions match TRBD1. The CDR3 is 14 residues long. From germline, CDR1 is SEHNR and CDR2 FQNEAQ (reference sequence). V dropped 4 bases and J dropped 3; count of bases not matched to a gene: 6. The CDR3 sequence is CASSSDRLSYEQYF. CDR3 in DNA: TGTGCCAGCAGCTCGGACAGGCTAAGCTACGAGCAGTACTTC.

The chain couples TRBV7-9 to TRBJ2-3, with D possibly being TRBD2 (6 bases). Per germline, CDR1 SEHNR and CDR2 FQNEAQ (reference sequence). Deletions cut 1 base from V and 3 bases from J, with 14 bases between. The CDR3 has 16 amino acids. The CDR3 DNA reads as TGTGCCAGCAGCTTAGAGCGGGTCGTCGGAACAGATACGCAGTATTTT. Its protein product is CASSLERVVGTDTQYF. Complete variable domain (other parts from reference TRBV7-9 and TRBJ2-3): DTGVSQNPRHKITKRGQNVTFRCDPISEHNRLYWYRQTLGQGPEFLTYFQNEAQLEKSRLLSDRFSAERPKGSFSTLEIQRTEQGDSAMYLCASSLERVVGTDTQYFGPGTRLTVL.

The CDR3 region is CASSLAWQGETQYF. CDR3 nucleotide sequence: TGTGCCAGCAGCTTGGCCTGGCAGGGGGAGACCCAGTACTTC. This chain joins TRBV5-6 and TRBJ2-5; the D gene is possibly TRBD1 (6 bases). Germline CDR1 is SGHDT and CDR2 is YYEEEE. The V end was cut by 0 bases, the J end by 5 bases, with 11 bases between. This CDR3 is 14 amino acids long. Combining the CDR3 with reference TRBV5-6 and TRBJ2-5 gives the whole variable domain DAGVTQSPTHLIKTRGQQVTLRCSPKSGHDTVSWYQQALGQGPQFIFQYYEEEERQRGNFPDRFSGHQFPNYSSELNVNALLLGDSALYLCASSLAWQGETQYFGPGTRLLVL.

This clone was observed once. V is TRBV7-3 and J is TRBJ2-5; the match to TRBD2 covers 12 bases. V shed 5 bases and J 5 bases; nucleotides not matched to a gene: 12. Germline V gene data show CDR1 as SGHTA and CDR2 as FQGTGA. The CDR3 totals 17 residues. The CDR3 here is CASSLELAGGSRETQYF. The CDR3 bases are TGTGCCAGCAGCCTAGAACTAGCGGGGGGATCTAGGGAGACCCAGTACTTC. The full variable domain, with the rest looked up from reference TRBV7-3 and TRBJ2-5, is GAGVSQTPSNKVTEKGKYVELRCDPISGHTALYWYRQSLGQGPEFLIYFQGTGAADDSGLPNDRFFAVRPEGSVSTLKIQRTERGDSAVYLCASSLELAGGSRETQYFGPGTRLLVL.

The chain is built from TRBV6-9 and TRBJ1-1; D perhaps matches TRBD1 (6 bases). CDR1 MNHGY and CDR2 SVAAGI come from the germline V gene. V dropped 6 bases and J dropped 4 bases, with 24 bases sitting between them. CDR3 length equals 17 residues. In DNA form, the CDR3 reads TGTGCCAGCAGAGCCCGTAAAAGAGGACAGTTTTTCACTGAAGCTTTCTTT. Its protein is CASRARKRGQFFTEAFF.

V is TRBV5-1 and J is TRBJ2-2, with 9 bases that match TRBD1. The CDR3 consists of 18 residues. Germline CDR1 and CDR2: SGHRS and YFSETQ. V lost 4 bases to trimming and J lost 1 base; unmatched junction nucleotides: 11. The CDR3 DNA sequence: TGCGCCAGCAGCGTACAGGGGGCCGATTTTGGGAACACCGGGGAGCTGTTTTTT. It is translated as CASSVQGADFGNTGELFF.

The rearrangement links TRBV25-1 to TRBJ1-1; 7 nucleotides match TRBD1. The CDR3 covers 15 residues. The V segment lost 6 bases and the J segment 3 bases; nucleotides outside the gene matches: 10. Per germline, CDR1 MGHDK and CDR2 SYGVNS. Here the CDR3 reads CASSFEQGRDTEAFF. CDR3 nucleotides: TGTGCCAGCAGCTTTGAACAGGGGCGGGACACTGAAGCTTTCTTT.

V gene TRBV6-5 combines with J gene TRBJ1-5, with TRBD1 as a possible D gene (6 bases). V was cut by 2 bases and J by 2 bases, with 10 bases left in between. The V gene's germline CDR1 is MNHEY and CDR2 SVGAGI. CDR3 length: 15 residues. CDR3 coding DNA: TGTGCCAGCAGTTACACAGGGATGCGCAATCAGCCCCAGCATTTT. Its translation is CASSYTGMRNQPQHF.

The V call is TRBV11-3, the J call TRBJ2-3, with D perhaps TRBD1 (6 bases). CDR3 size: 13 residues. The germline V and J ends were trimmed by 5 bases and 3 bases, with 9 bases remaining between them. CDR1 is SGHNT and CDR2 is YENEEA in the germline V gene. The CDR3 here is CASSPGQTDTQYF. As DNA, the CDR3 is TGTGCCAGCAGCCCCGGACAGACAGATACGCAGTATTTT. Full variable domain (missing parts from reference TRBV11-3 and TRBJ2-3): EAGVVQSPRYKIIEKKQPVAFWCNPISGHNTLYWYLQNLGQGPELLIRYENEEAVDDSQLPKDRFSAERLKGVDSTLKIQPAELGDSAVYLCASSPGQTDTQYFGPGTRLTVL.

V gene TRBV6-1 combines with J gene TRBJ2-1; 7 nucleotides align to TRBD2. CDR3 length: 17 residues. The junction had 10 bases not matched to a gene; V was cut back by 1 base and J by 4 bases. Germline loops: CDR1 MNHNS, CDR2 SASEGT. The DNA for the CDR3 is TGTGCCAGCAGTGAAGTTCGTTGGGGGGGATATTACAATGAGCAGTTCTTC. Residues: CASSEVRWGGYYNEQFF.

The chain links TRBV2 to TRBJ2-1; 10 bases match TRBD2. Germline V gene data show CDR1 as SNHLY and CDR2 as FYNNEI. J lost 5 bases, V lost 4 bases, and 14 bases had no gene match. CDR3 length equals 18 residues. CDR3 bases: TGTGCCAGCAGTGTATCCTCTATTCTAGCGGGGGAGAACAATGAGCAGTTCTTC. Amino acid sequence: CASSVSSILAGENNEQFF.

The chain links TRBV5-6 to TRBJ1-5, with D possibly matching TRBD1 (6 bases). This CDR3 is 16 amino acids long. V was pared by 0 bases and J by 3 bases, with 13 bases between. Germline V gene data show CDR1 as SGHDT and CDR2 as YYEEEE. The CDR3 bases are TGTGCCAGCAGCTTGGCCTTGGGGGCTAACAATCAGCCCCAGCATTTT. This gives the protein CASSLALGANNQPQHF.

In DNA form, the CDR3 reads TGTGCCAGCAGCTCACCCTGGGGCGAGGGGGCGGGCACTGAAGCTTTCTTT. Its protein product is CASSSPWGEGAGTEAFF. The chain uses TRBV5-6 and TRBJ1-1, with 7 bases that match TRBD1. Per germline, CDR1 SGHDT and CDR2 YYEEEE. The CDR3 is 17 residues long. V trimming: 3 bases; J trimming: 4 bases; junction bases outside the gene matches: 15.

The CDR3 nucleotides are TGCGCCAGCAGCCCTAGCGGGGACACAGATACGCAGTATTTT. Its protein is CASSPSGDTDTQYF. V and J are TRBV5-1 and TRBJ2-3; 9 bases agree with TRBD2. Germline V lookup: CDR1 SGHRS, CDR2 YFSETQ. Trimming at V came to 4 bases and at J to 2 bases, leaving 2 bases not matched to a gene. CDR3 size: 14 residues.

The gene calls are TRBV29-1 and TRBJ2-1; D gene unclear. Germline CDR1 SQVTM, CDR2 ANQGSEA. The length of the CDR3 is 12 residues. V shed 3 bases and J shed 5 bases, with 8 bases lying between them. The CDR3 is CSVEYGNNEQFF. CDR3 nucleotides: TGCAGCGTTGAGTACGGTAACAATGAGCAGTTCTTC.

The chain recombines TRBV5-4 with TRBJ1-6; the D is unclear. Looked up from germline, CDR1 is SGHNT and CDR2 is YYREEE (reference sequence). Trimming shortened V by 0 bases and J by 9 bases, and 16 bases separated the two germline ends. The CDR3 is 16 amino acids. The CDR3 DNA is TGTGCCAGCAGCTTGGTTTCCCCGGGTTTGAGTTCACCCCTCCACTTT. Translation gives CASSLVSPGLSSPLHF.